Listed below are T cell receptor beta chains from one sample, sequenced in a study of T cell repertoires in cytomegalovirus infection. TCRdb redid the calling of the reads with MiXCR, one entry per CDR3 protein. The sample shows fewer than 650,000 distinct CDR3 sequences, approximately 40% of them seen only once. No antigen has been identified for these receptors. Sample: cultured PBMCs, taken from culture after CMV antigen stimulation. These receptors originate from a human donor in good health (CMV status not recorded). Some clones in this sample may be carry-over from other donors' samples. The CDR3 runs from the conserved cysteine through the conserved F or W. The order of the fields is J gene, V gene, clone size, D gene, CDR3 protein, CDR3 DNA. The D gene is left open where the match is weak. Expanded clones are given a class, and other clones once, few, many or no size at all.

J: TRBJ2-5; V: TRBV20-1; size: NA; D: TRBD2; CDR3: CSARRGLAGSQETQYF; DNA: TGCAGTGCCAGAAGAGGACTAGCGGGGAGCCAAGAGACCCAGTACTTC
J: TRBJ2-1; V: TRBV19; size: few; D: NA; CDR3: CASLVWAILQSSYNEQFF; DNA: TGTGCCAGTCTAGTATGGGCGATCCTCCAGAGCTCCTACAATGAGCAGTTCTTC
J: TRBJ1-6; V: TRBV7-6; size: NA; D: TRBD1; CDR3: CASSRTPDRGLAPLHF; DNA: TGTGCCAGCAGCCGAACTCCGGACAGGGGGCTGGCACCCCTCCACTTT
J: TRBJ2-3; V: TRBV25-1; size: NA; D: NA; CDR3: CASGTASTDTQYF; DNA: TGTGCCAGCGGGACCGCTAGCACAGATACGCAGTATTTT
J: TRBJ2-5; V: TRBV4-3; size: NA; D: NA; CDR3: CASSQDFYTYQETQYF; DNA: TGCGCCAGCAGCCAAGATTTCTACACTTACCAAGAGACCCAGTACTTC
J: TRBJ1-5; V: TRBV24-1; size: NA; D: TRBD1; CDR3: CATTNRDRINQPQHF; DNA: TGTGCCACCACTAACCGGGACAGAATAAATCAGCCCCAGCATTTT
J: TRBJ2-5; V: TRBV11-3; size: NA; D: NA; CDR3: CASSPTGLAVTQYF; DNA: TGTGCCAGCAGCCCGACGGGACTGGCGGTGACCCAGTACTTC
J: TRBJ1-5; V: TRBV7-9; size: NA; D: TRBD1; CDR3: CANTGDNQPQHF; DNA: TGTGCCAACACAGGGGATAATCAGCCCCAGCATTTT
J: TRBJ2-7; V: TRBV4-2; size: NA; D: NA; CDR3: CASSQDRLAREQYF; DNA: TGTGCCAGCAGCCAAGATCGTCTGGCTCGGGAGCAGTACTTC
J: TRBJ2-2; V: TRBV2; size: NA; D: TRBD2; CDR3: CASSELAGGSGELFF; DNA: TGTGCCAGCAGCGAACTAGCGGGGGGTTCCGGGGAGCTGTTTTTT
J: TRBJ1-5; V: TRBV7-2; size: NA; D: NA; CDR3: CASSPGQSQPQHF; DNA: TGTGCCAGCAGCCCAGGACAGAGTCAGCCCCAGCATTTT
J: TRBJ1-5; V: TRBV28; size: few; D: NA; CDR3: CASSFLPGDPEPNQPQHF; DNA: TGTGCCAGCAGTTTCCTCCCCGGAGACCCAGAACCCAATCAGCCCCAGCATTTT
J: TRBJ2-1; V: TRBV7-2; size: NA; D: NA; CDR3: CASSPRRGASLNEQFF; DNA: TGTGCCAGCAGCCCGAGACGGGGGGCGTCTCTCAATGAGCAGTTCTTC
J: TRBJ2-1; V: TRBV7-9; size: NA; D: TRBD1; CDR3: CASSWTGSYNEQFF; DNA: TGTGCCAGCAGTTGGACAGGTTCCTACAATGAGCAGTTCTTC
J: TRBJ1-5; V: TRBV7-2; size: NA; D: NA; CDR3: CASSAKVADQPQHF; DNA: TGTGCCAGCAGCGCAAAGGTCGCAGATCAGCCCCAGCATTTT
J: TRBJ2-2; V: TRBV24-1; size: NA; D: TRBD2; CDR3: CATSGPSWGEGRREDPNTGELFF; DNA: TGTGCCACCAGTGGCCCCTCTTGGGGGGAGGGTCGCCGGGAGGATCCGAACACCGGGGAGCTGTTTTTT
J: TRBJ1-1; V: TRBV7-2; size: NA; D: NA; CDR3: CASSFGLRMNTEAFF; DNA: TGTGCCAGCAGCTTTGGGTTGAGGATGAACACTGAAGCTTTCTTT
J: TRBJ1-1; V: TRBV7-8; size: NA; D: NA; CDR3: CASSLFGELNTEAFF; DNA: TGTGCCAGCAGCTTATTTGGAGAACTGAACACTGAAGCTTTCTTT
J: TRBJ2-7; V: TRBV18; size: NA; D: TRBD2; CDR3: CASSPLAGPSSYEQYF; DNA: TGTGCCAGCTCACCCCTAGCGGGTCCAAGCTCCTACGAGCAGTACTTC
J: TRBJ1-1; V: TRBV20-1; size: few; D: TRBD1; CDR3: CSARAGTGGTEAFF; DNA: TGCAGTGCTAGAGCCGGGACAGGGGGCACTGAAGCTTTCTTT
J: TRBJ2-3; V: TRBV5-4; size: NA; D: TRBD2; CDR3: CASSFSPSGITDTQYF; DNA: TGTGCCAGCAGCTTTAGTCCTAGCGGAATCACAGATACGCAGTATTTT
J: TRBJ2-1; V: TRBV7-8; size: few; D: NA; CDR3: CASSLVAELLNNEQFF; DNA: TGTGCCAGCAGCTTAGTTGCGGAATTGTTGAACAATGAGCAGTTCTTC
J: TRBJ2-1; V: TRBV2; size: few; D: NA; CDR3: CASQRVPGEQFF; DNA: TGTGCCAGCCAAAGGGTCCCGGGTGAGCAGTTCTTC
J: TRBJ1-5; V: TRBV6-6; size: few; D: NA; CDR3: CASSAQGGGNQPQHF; DNA: TGTGCCAGCAGTGCACAGGGAGGGGGGAATCAGCCCCAGCATTTT
J: TRBJ2-1; V: TRBV11-3; size: NA; D: NA; CDR3: CASSPIGGHNEQFF; DNA: TGTGCCAGCAGCCCCATTGGGGGACACAATGAGCAGTTCTTC
J: TRBJ2-7; V: TRBV6-5; size: few; D: TRBD2; CDR3: CASSYLPPGLARYEQYF; DNA: TGTGCCAGCAGTTACCTCCCCCCGGGACTAGCTCGGTACGAGCAGTACTTC
J: TRBJ1-4; V: TRBV7-6; size: NA; D: NA; CDR3: CASSLNRATNEKLFF; DNA: TGTGCCAGCAGCTTAAACCGGGCAACTAATGAAAAACTGTTTTTT
J: TRBJ2-7; V: TRBV7-2; size: NA; D: TRBD1; CDR3: CASSHPATGGSYEQYF; DNA: TGTGCCAGCAGCCACCCCGCGACAGGGGGCTCCTACGAGCAGTACTTC
J: TRBJ2-3; V: TRBV12-3/TRBV12-4; size: NA; D: TRBD2; CDR3: CASSFKELADTDTQYF; DNA: TGTGCCAGCAGTTTCAAGGAACTAGCGGATACAGATACGCAGTATTTT
J: TRBJ2-2; V: TRBV5-4; size: NA; D: TRBD1; CDR3: CASSFPGQGLRNTGELFF; DNA: TGTGCCAGCAGCTTCCCCGGACAGGGTCTTCGGAACACCGGGGAGCTGTTTTTT
J: TRBJ1-4; V: TRBV7-2; size: many; D: TRBD1; CDR3: CASSWTGGEKLFF; DNA: TGTGCCAGCAGTTGGACAGGGGGTGAAAAACTGTTTTTT
J: TRBJ2-7; V: TRBV7-2; size: NA; D: TRBD2; CDR3: CASSRQLAGASYEQYF; DNA: TGTGCCAGCAGCCGTCAACTAGCGGGTGCCTCCTACGAGCAGTACTTC
J: TRBJ1-5; V: TRBV7-9; size: few; D: NA; CDR3: CASSLDGGYSNQPQHF; DNA: TGTGCCAGCAGCCTTGATGGAGGCTATAGCAATCAGCCCCAGCATTTT
J: TRBJ1-5; V: TRBV5-4; size: NA; D: NA; CDR3: CASSPTPSNQPQHF; DNA: TGTGCCAGCAGCCCGACCCCAAGCAATCAGCCCCAGCATTTT
J: TRBJ2-1; V: TRBV7-9; size: NA; D: TRBD2; CDR3: CASTIREVVFF; DNA: TGTGCCAGCACCATTCGGGAGGTTGTGTTCTTC
J: TRBJ2-3; V: TRBV7-3; size: NA; D: NA; CDR3: CASTSLGGGDTQYF; DNA: TGTGCCAGCACCTCCCTTGGTGGGGGAGATACGCAGTATTTT
J: TRBJ2-3; V: TRBV7-8; size: few; D: NA; CDR3: CAAGGNARTDTQYF; DNA: TGTGCCGCAGGGGGGAATGCGCGAACAGATACGCAGTATTTT
J: TRBJ2-7; V: TRBV4-2; size: few; D: NA; CDR3: CASSQASGDYSYEQYF; DNA: TGTGCCAGCAGCCAAGCGAGCGGCGACTACTCCTACGAGCAGTACTTC
J: TRBJ1-2; V: TRBV11-2; size: NA; D: NA; CDR3: CASSTPQGDRIYGYTF; DNA: TGTGCCAGCAGCACACCTCAGGGTGATCGTATCTATGGCTACACCTTC
J: TRBJ2-5; V: TRBV11-2; size: once; D: NA; CDR3: CATEGVGETQYF; DNA: TGTGCCACTGAGGGGGTCGGGGAGACCCAGTACTTC
J: TRBJ2-7; V: TRBV2; size: few; D: NA; CDR3: CASVGVGYEQYF; DNA: TGTGCCAGCGTCGGCGTGGGCTACGAGCAGTACTTC
J: TRBJ1-3; V: TRBV6-5; size: few; D: NA; CDR3: CASSPVAGNTIYF; DNA: TGTGCCAGCAGCCCCGTGGCTGGAAACACCATATATTTT
J: TRBJ1-1; V: TRBV28; size: NA; D: NA; CDR3: CASRTRQKAFF; DNA: TGTGCCAGCAGGACTCGACAGAAAGCTTTCTTT
J: TRBJ1-2; V: TRBV25-1; size: few; D: TRBD1; CDR3: CASSDLGGLNYGYTF; DNA: TGTGCCAGCAGTGATCTAGGGGGCCTTAACTATGGCTACACCTTC
J: TRBJ1-1; V: TRBV7-8; size: many; D: NA; CDR3: CASSLEFGGMNTEAFF; DNA: TGTGCCAGCAGCTTAGAATTCGGGGGGATGAACACTGAAGCTTTCTTT